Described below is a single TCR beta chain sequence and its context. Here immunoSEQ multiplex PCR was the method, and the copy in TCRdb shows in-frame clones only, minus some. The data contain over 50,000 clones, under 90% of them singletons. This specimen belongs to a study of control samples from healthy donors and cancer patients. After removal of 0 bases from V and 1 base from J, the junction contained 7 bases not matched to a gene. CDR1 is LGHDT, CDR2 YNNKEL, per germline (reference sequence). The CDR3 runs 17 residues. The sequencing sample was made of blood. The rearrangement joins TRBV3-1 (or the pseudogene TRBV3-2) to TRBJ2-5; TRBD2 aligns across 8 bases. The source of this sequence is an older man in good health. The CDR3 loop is CASSQDRSGGPQETQYF. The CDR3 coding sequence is TGTGCCAGCAGCCAAGATCGGAGCGGGGGCCCCCAAGAGACCCAGTACTTC.